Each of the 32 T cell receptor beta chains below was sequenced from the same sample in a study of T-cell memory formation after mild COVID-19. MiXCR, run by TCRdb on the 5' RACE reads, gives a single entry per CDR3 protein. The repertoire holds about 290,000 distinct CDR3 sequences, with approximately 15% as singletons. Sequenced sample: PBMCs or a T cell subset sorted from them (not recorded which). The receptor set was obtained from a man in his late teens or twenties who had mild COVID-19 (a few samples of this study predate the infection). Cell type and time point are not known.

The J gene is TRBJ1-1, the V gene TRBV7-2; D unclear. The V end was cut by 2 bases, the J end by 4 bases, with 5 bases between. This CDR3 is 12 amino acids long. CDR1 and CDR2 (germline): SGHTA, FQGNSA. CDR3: CASSLTITEAFF. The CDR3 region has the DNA TGTGCCAGCAGCTTAACCATCACTGAAGCTTTCTTT.

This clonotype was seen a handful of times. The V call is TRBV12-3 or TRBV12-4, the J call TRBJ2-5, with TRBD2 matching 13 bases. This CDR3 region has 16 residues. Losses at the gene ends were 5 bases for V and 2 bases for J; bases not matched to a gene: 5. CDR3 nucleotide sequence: TGTGCCAGCAGTCCACTAGCGGGGGGGCGACAAGAGACCCAGTACTTC. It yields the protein CASSPLAGGRQETQYF.

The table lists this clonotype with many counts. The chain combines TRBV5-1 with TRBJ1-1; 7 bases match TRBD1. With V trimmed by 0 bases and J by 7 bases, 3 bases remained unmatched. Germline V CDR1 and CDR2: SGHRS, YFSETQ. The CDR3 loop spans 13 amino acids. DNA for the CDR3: TGCGCCAGCAGCTTGGGACAGGGTGGTGAAGCTTTCTTT. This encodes CASSLGQGGEAFF.

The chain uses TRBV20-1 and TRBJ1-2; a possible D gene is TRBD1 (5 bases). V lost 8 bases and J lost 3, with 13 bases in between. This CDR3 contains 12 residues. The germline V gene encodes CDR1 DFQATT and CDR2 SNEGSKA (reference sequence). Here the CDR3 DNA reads TGCAGTACTAATCAGGGCTACTATGGCTACACCTTC. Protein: CSTNQGYYGYTF.

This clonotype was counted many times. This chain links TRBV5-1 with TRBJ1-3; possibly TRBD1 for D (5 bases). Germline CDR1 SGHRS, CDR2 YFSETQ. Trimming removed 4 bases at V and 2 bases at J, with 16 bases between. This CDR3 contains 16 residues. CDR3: CASSPGSGGAGNTIYF. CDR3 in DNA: TGCGCCAGCAGCCCGGGATCGGGGGGAGCTGGAAACACCATATATTTT.

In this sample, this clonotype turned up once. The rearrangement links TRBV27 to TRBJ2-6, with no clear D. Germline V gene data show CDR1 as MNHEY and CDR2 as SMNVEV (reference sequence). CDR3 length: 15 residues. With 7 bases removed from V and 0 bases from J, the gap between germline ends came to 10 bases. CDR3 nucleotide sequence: TGTGCCAGCACCGTCACGGTCTCTGGGGCCAACGTCCTGACTTTC. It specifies CASTVTVSGANVLTF.

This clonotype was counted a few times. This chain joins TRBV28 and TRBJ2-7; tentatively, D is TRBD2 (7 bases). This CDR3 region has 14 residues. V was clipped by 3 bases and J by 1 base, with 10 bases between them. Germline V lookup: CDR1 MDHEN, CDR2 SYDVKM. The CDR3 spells CASSLGGRSYEQYV. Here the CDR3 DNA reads TGTGCCAGCAGTTTGGGGGGGCGTTCCTACGAGCAGTACGTC.

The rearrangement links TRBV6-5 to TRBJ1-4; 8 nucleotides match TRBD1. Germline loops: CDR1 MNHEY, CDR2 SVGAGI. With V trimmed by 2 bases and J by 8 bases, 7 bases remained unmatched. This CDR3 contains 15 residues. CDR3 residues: CASSYTQGAREKLFF. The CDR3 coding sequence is TGTGCCAGCAGTTACACCCAGGGGGCAAGGGAAAAACTGTTTTTT.

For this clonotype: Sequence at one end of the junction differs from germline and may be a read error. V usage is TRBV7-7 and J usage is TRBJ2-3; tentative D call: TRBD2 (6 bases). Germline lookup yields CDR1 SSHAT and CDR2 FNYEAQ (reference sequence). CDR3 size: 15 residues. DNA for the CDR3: TGTGCTAGCAGCCCGGCGGGGCTGCCCACAGATACGCAGTATTTT. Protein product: CASSPAGLPTDTQYF.

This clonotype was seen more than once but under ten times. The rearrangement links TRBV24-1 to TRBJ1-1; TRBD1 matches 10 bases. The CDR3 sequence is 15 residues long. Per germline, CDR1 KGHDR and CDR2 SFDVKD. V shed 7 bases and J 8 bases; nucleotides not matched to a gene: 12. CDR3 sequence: CATRAGTGAPDEAFF. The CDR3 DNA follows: TGTGCCACCAGAGCCGGGACAGGGGCCCCCGACGAAGCTTTCTTT.

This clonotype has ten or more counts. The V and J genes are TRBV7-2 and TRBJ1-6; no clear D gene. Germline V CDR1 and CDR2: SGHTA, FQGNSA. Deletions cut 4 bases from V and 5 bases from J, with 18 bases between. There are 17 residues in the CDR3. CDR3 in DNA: TGTGCCAGCAGCTGGGGAGACCACCGTATCCATAATTCACCCCTCCACTTT. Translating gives CASSWGDHRIHNSPLHF.

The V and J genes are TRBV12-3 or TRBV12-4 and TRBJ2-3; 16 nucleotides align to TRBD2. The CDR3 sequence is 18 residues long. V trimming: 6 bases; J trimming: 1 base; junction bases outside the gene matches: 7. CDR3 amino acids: CASSFTGTSGGGTDTQYF. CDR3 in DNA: TGTGCCAGCAGCTTCACCGGGACTAGCGGGGGGGGCACAGATACGCAGTATTTT.

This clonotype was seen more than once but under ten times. CDR3 residues: CASSQDLGGTYEQYF. In DNA, the CDR3 is TGCGCCAGCAGCCAAGACCTGGGGGGAACCTACGAGCAGTACTTC. This rearrangement joins TRBV4-1 to TRBJ2-7; TRBD2 is a possible D gene (6 bases). V was clipped by 0 bases and J by 2 bases, with 11 bases between them. From germline, CDR1 is MGHRA and CDR2 YSYEKL. CDR3 size: 15 residues.

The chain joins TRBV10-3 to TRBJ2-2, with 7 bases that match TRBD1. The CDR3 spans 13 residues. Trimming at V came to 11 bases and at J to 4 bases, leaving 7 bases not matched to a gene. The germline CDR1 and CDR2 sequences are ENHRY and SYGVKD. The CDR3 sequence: CASGPGGTGELFF. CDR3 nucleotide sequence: TGTGCCTCCGGTCCAGGGGGCACCGGGGAGCTGTTTTTT.

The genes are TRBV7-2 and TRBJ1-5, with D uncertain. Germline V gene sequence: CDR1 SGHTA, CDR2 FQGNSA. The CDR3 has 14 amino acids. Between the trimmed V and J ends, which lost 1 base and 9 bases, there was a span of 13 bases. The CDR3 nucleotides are TGTGCCAGCAGCTTAGAGGTACAGTCCCCGCCCCAGCATTTT. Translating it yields CASSLEVQSPPQHF. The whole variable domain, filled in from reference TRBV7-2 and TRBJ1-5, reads GAGVSQSPSNKVTEKGKDVELRCDPISGHTALYWYRQSLGQGLEFLIYFQGNSAPDKSGLPSDRFSAERTGGSVSTLTIQRTQQEDSAVYLCASSLEVQSPPQHFGDGTRLSIL.

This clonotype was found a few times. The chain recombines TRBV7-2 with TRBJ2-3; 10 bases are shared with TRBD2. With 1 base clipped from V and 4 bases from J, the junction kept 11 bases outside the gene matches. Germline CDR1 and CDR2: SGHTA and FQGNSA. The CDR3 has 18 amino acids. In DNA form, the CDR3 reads TGTGCCAGCAGCTTAGGCTATCGGGGGCTAGCGGGGGCAGATACGCAGTATTTT. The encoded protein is CASSLGYRGLAGADTQYF.

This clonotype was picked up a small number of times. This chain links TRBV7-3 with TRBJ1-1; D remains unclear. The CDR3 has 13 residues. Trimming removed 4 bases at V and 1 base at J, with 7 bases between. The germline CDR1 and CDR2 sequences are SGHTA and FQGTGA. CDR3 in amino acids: CASSWNANTEAFF. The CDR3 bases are TGTGCCAGCAGCTGGAACGCGAACACTGAAGCTTTCTTT.

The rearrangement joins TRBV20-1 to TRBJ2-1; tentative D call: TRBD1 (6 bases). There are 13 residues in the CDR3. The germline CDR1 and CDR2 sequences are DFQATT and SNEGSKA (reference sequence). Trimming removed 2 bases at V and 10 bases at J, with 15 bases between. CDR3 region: CSARRTGSGEQFF. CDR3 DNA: TGCAGTGCTAGACGCACAGGGTCAGGCGAGCAGTTCTTC.

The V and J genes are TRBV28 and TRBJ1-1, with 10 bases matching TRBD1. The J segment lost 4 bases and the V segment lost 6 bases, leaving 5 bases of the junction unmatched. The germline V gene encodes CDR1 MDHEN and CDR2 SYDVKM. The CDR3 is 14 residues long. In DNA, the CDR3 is TGTGCCAGCAGATTGTGGACAGGGGGCACTGAAGCTTTCTTT. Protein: CASRLWTGGTEAFF.

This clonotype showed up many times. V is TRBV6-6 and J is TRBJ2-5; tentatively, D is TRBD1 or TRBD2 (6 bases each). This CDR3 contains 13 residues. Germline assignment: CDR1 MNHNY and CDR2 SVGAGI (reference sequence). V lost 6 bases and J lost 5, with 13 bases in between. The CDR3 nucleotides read TGTGCCAGCAGCCGGGGGCCCGGGGAGACCCAGTACTTC. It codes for CASSRGPGETQYF.

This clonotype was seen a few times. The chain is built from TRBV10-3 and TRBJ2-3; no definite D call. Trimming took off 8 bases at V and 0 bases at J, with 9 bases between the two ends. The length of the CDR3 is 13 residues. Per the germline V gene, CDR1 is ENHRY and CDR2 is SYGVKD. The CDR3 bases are TGTGCCATCTCGATCGGGAGCACAGATACGCAGTATTTT. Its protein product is CAISIGSTDTQYF.

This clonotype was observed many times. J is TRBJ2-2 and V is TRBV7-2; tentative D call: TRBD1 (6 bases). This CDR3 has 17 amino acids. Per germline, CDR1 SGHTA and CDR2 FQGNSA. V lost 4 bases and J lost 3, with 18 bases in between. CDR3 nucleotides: TGTGCCAGCAGCTCCCCAGATGGGGGCTGGTACACCGGGGAGCTGTTTTTT. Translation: CASSSPDGGWYTGELFF.

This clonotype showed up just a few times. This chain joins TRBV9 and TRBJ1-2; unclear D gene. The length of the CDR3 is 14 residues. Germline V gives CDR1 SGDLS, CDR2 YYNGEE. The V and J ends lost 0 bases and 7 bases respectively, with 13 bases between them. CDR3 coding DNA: TGTGCCAGCAGCGTAGTCCCGGAATCGGGTGGCTACACCTTC. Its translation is CASSVVPESGGYTF. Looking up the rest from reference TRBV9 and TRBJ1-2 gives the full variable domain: DSGVTQTPKHLITATGQRVTLRCSPRSGDLSVYWYQQSLDQGLQFLIQYYNGEERAKGNILERFSAQQFPDLHSELNLSSLELGDSALYFCASSVVPESGGYTFGSGTRLTVV.

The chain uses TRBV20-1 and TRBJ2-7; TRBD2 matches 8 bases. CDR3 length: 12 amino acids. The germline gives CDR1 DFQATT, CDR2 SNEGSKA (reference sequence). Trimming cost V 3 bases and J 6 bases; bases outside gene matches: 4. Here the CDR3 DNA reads TGCAGTGCTAGCGGGGGGGCCCTCGAGCAGTACTTC. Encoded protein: CSASGGALEQYF.

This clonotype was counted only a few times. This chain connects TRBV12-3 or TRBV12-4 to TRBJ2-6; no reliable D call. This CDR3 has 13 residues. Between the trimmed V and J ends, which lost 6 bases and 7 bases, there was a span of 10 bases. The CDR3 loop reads CASSAHTANVLTF. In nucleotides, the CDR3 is TGTGCCAGCAGCGCCCATACAGCCAACGTCCTGACTTTC.

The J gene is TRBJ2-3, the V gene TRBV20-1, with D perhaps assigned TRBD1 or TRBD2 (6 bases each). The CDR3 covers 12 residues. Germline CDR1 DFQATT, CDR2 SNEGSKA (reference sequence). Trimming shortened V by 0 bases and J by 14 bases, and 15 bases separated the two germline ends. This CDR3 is CSARESWGAGYF. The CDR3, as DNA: TGCAGTGCTAGAGAGAGTTGGGGGGCCGGGTATTTT.

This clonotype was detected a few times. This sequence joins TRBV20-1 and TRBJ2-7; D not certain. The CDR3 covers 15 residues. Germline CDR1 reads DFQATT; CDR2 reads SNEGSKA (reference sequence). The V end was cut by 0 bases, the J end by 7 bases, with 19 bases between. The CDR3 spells CSARERTASFREQYV. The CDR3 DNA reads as TGCAGTGCTAGAGAGAGGACGGCCTCCTTTCGGGAGCAGTACGTC.

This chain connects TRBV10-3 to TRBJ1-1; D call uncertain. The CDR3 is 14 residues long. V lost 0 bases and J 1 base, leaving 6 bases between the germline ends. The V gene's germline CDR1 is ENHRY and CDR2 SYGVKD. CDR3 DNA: TGTGCCATCAGTGAGTCTGCCCGGAACACTGAAGCTTTCTTT. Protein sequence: CAISESARNTEAFF.

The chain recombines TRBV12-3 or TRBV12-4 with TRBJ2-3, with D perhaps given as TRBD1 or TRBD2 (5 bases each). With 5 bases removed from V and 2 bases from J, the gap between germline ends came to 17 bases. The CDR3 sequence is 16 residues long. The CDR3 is CASSLGDGAFTDTQYF. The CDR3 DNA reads TGTGCCAGCAGTCTAGGAGACGGGGCCTTCACAGATACGCAGTATTTT.

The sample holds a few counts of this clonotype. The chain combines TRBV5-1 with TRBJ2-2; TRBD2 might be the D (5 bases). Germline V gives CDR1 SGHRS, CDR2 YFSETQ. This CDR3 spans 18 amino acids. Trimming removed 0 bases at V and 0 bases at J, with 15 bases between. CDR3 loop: CASSLGLRAGANTGELFF. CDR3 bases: TGCGCCAGCAGCTTGGGGTTGAGGGCAGGAGCGAACACCGGGGAGCTGTTTTTT.

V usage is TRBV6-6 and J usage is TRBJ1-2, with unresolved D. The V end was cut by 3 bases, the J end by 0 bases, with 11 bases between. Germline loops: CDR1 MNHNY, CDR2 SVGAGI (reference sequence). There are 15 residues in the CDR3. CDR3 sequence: CASSYTGDTNYGYTF. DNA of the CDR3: TGTGCCAGCAGTTATACGGGAGATACTAACTATGGCTACACCTTC.

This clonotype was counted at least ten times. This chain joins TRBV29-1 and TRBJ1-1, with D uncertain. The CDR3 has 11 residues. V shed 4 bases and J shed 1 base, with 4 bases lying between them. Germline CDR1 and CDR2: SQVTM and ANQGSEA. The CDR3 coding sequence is TGCAGCGTTGCAAGGAACACTGAAGCTTTCTTT. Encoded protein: CSVARNTEAFF.